The 17 T cell receptor beta chains listed next were all sequenced from one sample in a study of T cells in Graves' hyperthyroidism and ophthalmopathy. Amplified TCR beta CDR3 regions came from RNA transcripts. TCR CDR3 underwent first-round RT-PCR with the HTBI primer set. TCRdb reprocessed the multiplex PCR reads via MiXCR and lists one record per CDR3 protein. The sample contains over 700,000 distinct CDR3 sequences, roughly 40% of which appear only once. Sequencing was carried out using blood. The origin of the receptors is a man aged 18 to 30 with Graves' hyperthyroidism.

Concerning this clonotype itself: At one end the junction does not follow the germline gene, possibly because of a read error. The chain couples TRBV7-2 to TRBJ1-1; 9 nucleotides match TRBD1. The CDR3 is 14 amino acids. Per germline, CDR1 SGHTA and CDR2 FQGNSA. CDR3 region: CASSPGTGIFEAFF. For the CDR3, the DNA is TGTGCCAGCAGCCCCGGGACAGGGATCTTTGAAGCCTTCTTT.

This chain connects TRBV7-3 to TRBJ2-2; TRBD2 aligns across 8 bases. This CDR3 is built from 14 residues. Germline V gives CDR1 SGHTA, CDR2 FQGTGA. The J segment lost 4 bases and the V segment lost 9 bases, leaving 7 bases of the junction unmatched. The CDR3 is CASNYGRGTGELFF. CDR3 nucleotide sequence: TGTGCCAGTAATTACGGGAGGGGCACCGGGGAGCTGTTTTTT.

This clonotype has only a few counts. The rearrangement joins TRBV6-5 to TRBJ1-5; no clear D. From germline, CDR1 is MNHEY and CDR2 SVGAGI. The length of the CDR3 is 13 residues. V was pared by 6 bases and J by 7 bases, with 13 bases between. CDR3 bases: TGTGCCAGCAGCAAGGATTTGCGGCAGCCCCAGCATTTT. This sequence encodes CASSKDLRQPQHF.

Only a few counts were recorded for this clonotype. V and J are TRBV5-1 and TRBJ1-2; possibly TRBD1 for D (5 bases). The CDR3 totals 18 residues. Trimming cost V 4 bases and J 0 bases, with 22 bases left between them. Per germline, CDR1 SGHRS and CDR2 YFSETQ. The CDR3 bases are TGCGCCAGCAGCAAGGGACCGGGAAACCCATACGCTAACTATGGCTACACCTTC. Translation gives CASSKGPGNPYANYGYTF. The full variable domain, rest sourced from reference TRBV5-1 and TRBJ1-2, is KAGVTQTPRYLIKTRGQQVTLSCSPISGHRSVSWYQQTPGQGLQFLFEYFSETQRNKGNFPGRFSGRQFSNSRSEMNVSTLELGDSALYLCASSKGPGNPYANYGYTFGSGTRLTVV.

This clonotype was observed a handful of times. The chain carries TRBV5-4 and TRBJ2-7; 8 bases are a match to TRBD1. This CDR3 has 15 amino acids. In germline, CDR1 is SGHNT, CDR2 YYREEE (reference sequence). Trimming cost V 0 bases and J 3 bases; bases outside gene matches: 5. The CDR3 is CASSLGQGIIYEQYF. The DNA for the CDR3 is TGTGCCAGCAGCTTGGGACAGGGGATTATCTACGAGCAGTACTTC. Together with reference TRBV5-4 and TRBJ2-7, the CDR3 gives the full variable domain: ETGVTQSPTHLIKTRGQQVTLRCSSQSGHNTVSWYQQALGQGPQFIFQYYREEENGRGNFPPRFSGLQFPNYSSELNVNALELDDSALYLCASSLGQGIIYEQYFGPGTRLTVT.

The chain carries TRBV7-2 and TRBJ1-6; D is undetermined. The ends were cut back, 6 bases at V and 6 bases at J, with 12 bases in the middle. The CDR3 spans 14 residues. Per germline, CDR1 SGHTA and CDR2 FQGNSA. CDR3 loop: CASREGLLNSPLHF. Here the CDR3 DNA reads TGTGCCAGCAGGGAGGGTCTTCTTAATTCACCCCTCCACTTT.

The chain uses TRBV10-3 and TRBJ1-6; maybe TRBD1 (5 bases). Looked up from germline, CDR1 is ENHRY and CDR2 is SYGVKD. V was pared by 0 bases and J by 8 bases, with 8 bases between. The length of the CDR3 is 14 residues. CDR3 region: CAISESRGDSPLHF. The CDR3 DNA is TGTGCCATCAGTGAGTCGAGGGGCGATTCACCCCTCCACTTT.

The gene calls are TRBV6-5 and TRBJ1-5; D gene ambiguous. Trimming left V 5 bases short and J 11 bases short, with 22 bases between. This CDR3 is 15 amino acids long. CDR1 is MNHEY, CDR2 SVGAGI, per germline. The CDR3 sequence is CASSDIGDQKPTQHF. CDR3 coding DNA: TGTGCCAGCAGTGACATTGGCGACCAGAAACCAACCCAGCATTTT.

The chain links TRBV4-2 to TRBJ2-3; D unclear. V shed 0 bases and J shed 2 bases, with 6 bases lying between them. This CDR3 comprises 14 residues. CDR1 and CDR2 from the germline V gene are LGHNA and YNFKEQ. The CDR3 spells CASSQDGSTDTQYF. As DNA, the CDR3 is TGTGCCAGCAGCCAAGATGGCTCCACAGATACGCAGTATTTT.

V is TRBV12-3 or TRBV12-4 and J is TRBJ1-1; 9 bases are a match to TRBD1. V dropped 6 bases and J dropped 1; count of bases not matched to a gene: 6. CDR3 length: 15 amino acids. CDR3 sequence reads: CASRDRGGGNTEAFF. The CDR3 DNA is TGTGCCAGCAGGGACAGGGGAGGGGGGAACACTGAAGCTTTCTTT.

The chain links TRBV9 to TRBJ2-7, with D possibly TRBD2 on 5 matching bases. The CDR3 spans 14 residues. Trimming left V 4 bases short and J 6 bases short, with 17 bases between. Germline V CDR1 and CDR2: SGDLS, YYNGEE. The CDR3 here is CASSLNSGSLEQYF. CDR3 sequence (DNA): TGTGCCAGCAGCTTGAATTCGGGATCCCTCGAGCAGTACTTC.

The chain recombines TRBV20-1 with TRBJ2-2; 11 bases line up with TRBD2. This CDR3 is 14 amino acids long. V lost 3 bases to trimming and J lost 4 bases; unmatched junction nucleotides: 1. Germline V gene sequence: CDR1 DFQATT, CDR2 SNEGSKA (reference sequence). CDR3 loop: CSASLAGGTGELFF. In DNA form, the CDR3 reads TGCAGTGCTAGCCTAGCGGGAGGCACCGGGGAGCTGTTTTTT.

This clonotype turned up a few times. V and J are TRBV20-1 and TRBJ1-2, with 7 positions matching TRBD1. The length of the CDR3 is 14 residues. CDR1 and CDR2 (germline): DFQATT, SNEGSKA (reference sequence). The V and J ends lost 3 bases and 8 bases, in that order; junction bases with no gene match: 12. In DNA form, the CDR3 reads TGCAGTGCTAGGATGGTTGACAGGGTTGACGGCTACACCTTC. This gives the protein CSARMVDRVDGYTF.

A word on this clonotype: A read error is possible here, since a much larger clone lies one base away. V and J are TRBV7-9 and TRBJ1-4; the D is unclear. The CDR3 is made up of 13 amino acids. Germline CDR1 SEHNR, CDR2 FQNEAQ (reference sequence). V was pared by 8 bases and J by 7 bases, with 14 bases between. The CDR3 loop reads CASPEGASEKLFF. The DNA for the CDR3 is TGTGCCAGCCCGGAGGGAGCTAGTGAAAAACTGTTTTTT.

In this sample, this clonotype turned up many times. This sequence joins TRBV20-1 and TRBJ2-5; 10 bases are a match to TRBD2. The trim removed 1 base at V and 0 bases at J, leaving 5 bases unmatched. The CDR3 spans 16 residues. Germline V CDR1 and CDR2: DFQATT, SNEGSKA (reference sequence). CDR3 protein: CSARVITSGDQETQYF. The CDR3 bases are TGCAGTGCTAGAGTGATCACTAGCGGGGACCAAGAGACCCAGTACTTC.

Remarks on this clonotype: At one end, the junction sequence differs from germline, possibly due to a read error. CDR3 nucleotide sequence: TGTGCCAGCAGTTTACAACAGGTTGGTCAGCCCCAGCATTTT. Amino acids: CASSLQQVGQPQHF. V gene TRBV10-3 combines with J gene TRBJ1-5; D possibly corresponds to TRBD1 (5 bases). The CDR3 is 14 amino acids. Germline CDR1 reads ENHRY; CDR2 reads SYGVKD.

The J gene is TRBJ1-3, the V gene TRBV7-2; D is uncertain. Trimming stripped 0 bases from V and 3 bases from J, with 12 bases between. The CDR3 totals 16 residues. From germline, CDR1 is SGHTA and CDR2 FQGNSA. The chain's CDR3 is CASSLAGSGYGNTIYF. The CDR3, as DNA: TGTGCCAGCAGCTTAGCAGGCTCGGGATATGGAAACACCATATATTTT.